What follows is one T cell receptor (beta chain) and its context. This CDR3 region has 14 residues. V was trimmed by 3 bases and J by 2 bases, leaving 7 bases between them. Germline values: CDR1 SEHNR, CDR2 FQNEAQ (reference sequence). The data are from a study of cytomegalovirus exposure and HLA in healthy donors. 13 Jbeta primers and 60 Vbeta primers were used for the PCR. Generated by immunoSEQ multiplex PCR, the TCRdb table keeps only in-frame clones and is missing some. The repertoire has under 110,000 clones, about 81% of them found once; the top ten carry over 9.5%. The TCR sequence derives from a man between 45 and 60 years old in good health and CMV-seronegative. Input material: PBMCs. V usage is TRBV7-9 and J usage is TRBJ1-4; maybe TRBD1 (5 bases). The CDR3 spells CASSLGLTNEKLFF. CDR3 DNA: TGTGCCAGCAGCTTGGGACTCACTAATGAAAAACTGTTTTTT.